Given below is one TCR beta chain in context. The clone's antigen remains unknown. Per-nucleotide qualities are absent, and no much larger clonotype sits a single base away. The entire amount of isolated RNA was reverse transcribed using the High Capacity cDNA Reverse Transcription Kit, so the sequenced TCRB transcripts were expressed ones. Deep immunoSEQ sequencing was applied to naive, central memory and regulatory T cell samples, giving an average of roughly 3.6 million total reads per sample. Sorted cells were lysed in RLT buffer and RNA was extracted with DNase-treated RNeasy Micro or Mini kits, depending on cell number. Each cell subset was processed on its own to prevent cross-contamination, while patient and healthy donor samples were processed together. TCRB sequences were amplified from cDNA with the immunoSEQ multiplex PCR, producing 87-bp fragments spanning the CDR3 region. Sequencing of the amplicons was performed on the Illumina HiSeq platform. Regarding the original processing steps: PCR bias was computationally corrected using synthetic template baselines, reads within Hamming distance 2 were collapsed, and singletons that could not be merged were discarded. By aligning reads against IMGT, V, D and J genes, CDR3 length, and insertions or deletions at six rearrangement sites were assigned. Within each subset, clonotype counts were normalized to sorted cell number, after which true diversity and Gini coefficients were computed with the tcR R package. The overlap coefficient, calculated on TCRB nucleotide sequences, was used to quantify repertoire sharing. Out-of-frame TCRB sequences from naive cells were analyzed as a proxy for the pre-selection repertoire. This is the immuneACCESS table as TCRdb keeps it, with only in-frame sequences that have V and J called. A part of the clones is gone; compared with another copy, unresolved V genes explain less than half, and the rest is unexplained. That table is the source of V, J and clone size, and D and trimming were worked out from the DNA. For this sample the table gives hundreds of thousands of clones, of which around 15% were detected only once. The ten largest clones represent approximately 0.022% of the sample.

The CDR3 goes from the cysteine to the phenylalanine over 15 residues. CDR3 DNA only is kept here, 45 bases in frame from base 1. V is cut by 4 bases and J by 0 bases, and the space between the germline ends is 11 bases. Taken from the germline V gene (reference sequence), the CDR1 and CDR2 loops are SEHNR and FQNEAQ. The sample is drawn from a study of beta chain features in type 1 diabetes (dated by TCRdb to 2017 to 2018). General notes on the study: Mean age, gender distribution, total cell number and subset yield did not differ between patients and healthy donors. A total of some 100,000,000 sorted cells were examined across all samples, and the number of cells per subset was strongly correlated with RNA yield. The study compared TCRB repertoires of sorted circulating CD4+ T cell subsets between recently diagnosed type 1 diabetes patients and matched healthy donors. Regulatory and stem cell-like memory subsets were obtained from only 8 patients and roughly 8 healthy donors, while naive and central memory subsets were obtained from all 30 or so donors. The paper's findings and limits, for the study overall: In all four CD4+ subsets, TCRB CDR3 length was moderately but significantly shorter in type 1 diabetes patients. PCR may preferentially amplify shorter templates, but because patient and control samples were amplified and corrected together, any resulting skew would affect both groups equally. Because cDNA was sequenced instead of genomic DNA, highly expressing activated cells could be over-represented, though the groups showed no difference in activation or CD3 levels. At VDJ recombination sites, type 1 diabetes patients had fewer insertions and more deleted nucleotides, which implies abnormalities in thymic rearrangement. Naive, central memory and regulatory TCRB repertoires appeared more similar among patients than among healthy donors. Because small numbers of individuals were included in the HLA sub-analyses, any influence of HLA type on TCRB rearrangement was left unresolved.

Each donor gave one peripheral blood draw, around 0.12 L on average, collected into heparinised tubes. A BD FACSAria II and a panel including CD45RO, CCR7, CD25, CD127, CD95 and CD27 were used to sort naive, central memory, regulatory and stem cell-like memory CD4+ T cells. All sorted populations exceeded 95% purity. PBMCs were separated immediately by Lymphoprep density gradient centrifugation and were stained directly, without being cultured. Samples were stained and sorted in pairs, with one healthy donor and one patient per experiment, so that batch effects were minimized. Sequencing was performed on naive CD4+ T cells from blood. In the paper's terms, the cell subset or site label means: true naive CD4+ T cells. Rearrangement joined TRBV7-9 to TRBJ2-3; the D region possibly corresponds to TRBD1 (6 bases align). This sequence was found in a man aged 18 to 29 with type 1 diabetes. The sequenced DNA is TGTGCCAGCAGCTCAGGGGTTCTAAGCACAGATACGCAGTATTTT. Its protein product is CASSSGVLSTDTQYF.